The rows below give T cell receptor beta chains drawn from one sample of a study of CD4 T cells in relation to SARS-CoV-2 and coronaviruses. The antigens of these receptors remain unknown. Some clones are missing from TCRdb's copy, which holds only in-frame ones; the method was immunoSEQ multiplex PCR. This sample has around 25,000 clones; roughly 80% occur once, and the top ten carry approximately 18%. The sequencing input was CD4+ T cells from PBMCs, cultured in vitro. The receptors come from a human donor in good health. Each CDR3 is given with its conserved first and last residue. A D gene is named only where the DNA matches it firmly. Some rows have no size entry. The others give once, few or many, or a class for an expanded clone.

d_call clone_size cdr3_length j_call v_call cdr3_nt cdr3_aa
. . 15 TRBJ2-7 TRBV5-1 TGCGCCAGCAACCCCGGCCGAGGAACCTCCTACGAGCAGTACTTC CASNPGRGTSYEQYF
TRBD2 . 14 TRBJ2-7 TRBV7-9 TGTGCCAGCAGCCGGGGCCGGGAGGAGTACGAGCAGTACTTC CASSRGREEYEQYF
. . 13 TRBJ1-1 TRBV11-2 TGTGCCAGCAGCTTAGAAAGGAACACTGAAGCTTTCTTT CASSLERNTEAFF
TRBD2 . 17 TRBJ2-1 TRBV13 TGTGCCAGCAGCCTCCTGACGTATAGGCTAGCGGCCTCTGAGCAGTTCTTC CASSLLTYRLAASEQFF
. once 12 TRBJ1-2 TRBV25-1 TGTGCCAGCAGACGGGGGAACTATGGCTACACCTTC CASRRGNYGYTF
. . 15 TRBJ1-6 TRBV7-9 TGTGCCAGCAGCTTAAAACGGTTGGGGAATTCACCCCTCCACTTT CASSLKRLGNSPLHF
TRBD2 few 16 TRBJ2-3 TRBV3-1/TRBV3-2 TGTGCCAGCAGCCAAGATTTAGGTAGCGGGACAGATACGCAGTATTTT CASSQDLGSGTDTQYF
. few 12 TRBJ1-1 TRBV30 TGTGCCTGGACCTCCCGAATCACTGAAGCTTTCTTT CAWTSRITEAFF
. . 16 TRBJ2-2 TRBV5-6 TGTGCCAGCAGCAACACAGGGCGGGGCTACACCGGGGAGCTGTTTTTT CASSNTGRGYTGELFF
TRBD2 . 18 TRBJ2-1 TRBV7-6 TGTGCCAGCAGCTCAAAAGAGGCGGGAGATGAAATCCTCTATGAGCAGTTCTTC CASSSKEAGDEILYEQFF
. . 13 TRBJ1-5 TRBV20-1 TGCAGTGCTAGTGCAGGGGAGCATCAGCCCCAGCATTTT CSASAGEHQPQHF
. . 15 TRBJ2-5 TRBV18 TGTGCCAGCTCACCAGCCTCGGGAATGCGGGAGACCCAGTACTTC CASSPASGMRETQYF
. . 14 TRBJ2-2 TRBV7-9 TGTGCCAGCAGCTTGGGCCTTTCTGCCGGGGAGCTGTTTTTT CASSLGLSAGELFF
. . 15 TRBJ2-7 TRBV30 TGTGCCTGGAGCGGCGGCTGGGGGGATGGGGACGAGCAGTACTTC CAWSGGWGDGDEQYF
. once 14 TRBJ1-6 TRBV10-3 TGTGCCATAGGTCGGGCAGGGGAGAATTCACCCCTCCACTTT CAIGRAGENSPLHF
. . 12 TRBJ2-5 TRBV7-2 TGTGCCAGCAGCGGGGGGCAAGAGACCCAGTACTTC CASSGGQETQYF
. . 17 TRBJ2-7 TRBV5-1 TGCGCCAGCAGCTTGGAATTACAGGGAAGTTTAACAGGCGAGCAGTACTTC CASSLELQGSLTGEQYF
. . 20 TRBJ2-6 TRBV10-3 TGTGCCATCACCAACGCCGGGGGTGCAGGGGCTCGATCTGGGGCCAACGTCCTGACTTTC CAITNAGGAGARSGANVLTF
TRBD1 . 15 TRBJ1-2 TRBV11-3 TGTGCCAGCAGCTTAGCCAGGGACAGGGGCAATGGCTACACCTTC CASSLARDRGNGYTF
. . 17 TRBJ2-3 TRBV10-1 TGCGCCAGCAGTGAGTCTGGTCTGGCCCGGGCCCCAGATACGCAGTATTTT CASSESGLARAPDTQYF